Listed below are T cell receptor beta chains from one sample, sequenced in a study of beta chain features in type 1 diabetes. The table came from immunoSEQ multiplex PCR; TCRdb's copy has only in-frame clones and leaves some out. The sample shows 600,000 or so clones, around 11% of them seen only once. The specimen sequenced was naive CD4+ T cells from blood. The receptor source for this set is a man younger than 45 with type 1 diabetes. CDR3s include the opening cysteine and the closing phenylalanine or tryptophan. A D gene is named only where the DNA matches it firmly. Clone size is stated in some rows and not others, as once, few, many or a class when expanded.

D: NA; size: NA; V: TRBV9; J: TRBJ2-2; CDR3: CASSAVLGAGELFF; DNA: TGTGCCAGCAGCGCCGTTTTGGGCGCCGGGGAGCTGTTTTTT
D: NA; size: few; V: TRBV15; J: TRBJ2-5; CDR3: CATSRDGAKETQYF; DNA: TGTGCCACCAGCAGAGACGGGGCGAAAGAGACCCAGTACTTC
D: TRBD2; size: NA; V: TRBV9; J: TRBJ2-3; CDR3: CASSVARREADTQYF; DNA: TGTGCCAGCAGCGTAGCTCGGCGGGAGGCTGATACGCAGTATTTT
D: TRBD1; size: NA; V: TRBV7-9; J: TRBJ2-7; CDR3: CASSLAQGAGDEQYF; DNA: TGTGCCAGCAGCTTAGCCCAGGGGGCCGGGGACGAGCAGTACTTC
D: NA; size: few; V: TRBV14; J: TRBJ2-6; CDR3: CASSQDPVANVLTF; DNA: TGTGCCAGCAGCCAAGACCCCGTGGCCAACGTCCTGACTTTC
D: TRBD1; size: NA; V: TRBV11-3; J: TRBJ1-1; CDR3: CASSFKQGLGTEAFF; DNA: TGTGCCAGCAGCTTCAAACAGGGGCTAGGCACTGAAGCTTTCTTT
D: TRBD2; size: NA; V: TRBV11-2; J: TRBJ2-7; CDR3: CASSLRREGEQYF; DNA: TGTGCCAGCAGCTTAAGGAGGGAGGGAGAGCAGTACTTC
D: TRBD2; size: NA; V: TRBV2; J: TRBJ2-1; CDR3: CASKREASGGNEQFF; DNA: TGTGCCAGCAAACGGGAGGCTAGCGGGGGCAATGAGCAGTTCTTC
D: TRBD2; size: few; V: TRBV2; J: TRBJ2-3; CDR3: CASRASGGTDTDTQYF; DNA: TGTGCCAGCAGGGCTAGCGGGGGAACTGACACAGATACGCAGTATTTT
D: NA; size: NA; V: TRBV27; J: TRBJ1-2; CDR3: CASSLRAGPQGINGYTF; DNA: TGTGCCAGCAGTTTGCGTGCAGGGCCCCAGGGGATTAATGGCTACACCTTC
D: TRBD2; size: few; V: TRBV5-1; J: TRBJ2-3; CDR3: CASSPTSGGDTQYF; DNA: TGCGCCAGCAGCCCGACTAGCGGGGGAGATACGCAGTATTTT
D: NA; size: NA; V: TRBV9; J: TRBJ2-1; CDR3: CASSVSSLRRAGEIYNEQFF; DNA: TGTGCCAGCAGCGTATCCTCACTAAGGCGAGCGGGCGAAATCTACAATGAGCAGTTCTTC
D: NA; size: few; V: TRBV27; J: TRBJ2-7; CDR3: CASRGNGGDSYEQYF; DNA: TGTGCCAGCAGGGGGAATGGGGGCGACTCCTACGAGCAGTACTTC
D: NA; size: NA; V: TRBV29-1; J: TRBJ2-6; CDR3: CSVAGSGANVLTF; DNA: TGCAGCGTTGCGGGTTCTGGGGCCAACGTCCTGACTTTC
D: NA; size: few; V: TRBV6-5; J: TRBJ1-6; CDR3: CASSSPGRNSPLHF; DNA: TGTGCCAGCAGTTCCCCGGGGCGGAATTCACCCCTCCACTTT
D: NA; size: NA; V: TRBV28; J: TRBJ2-5; CDR3: CASSSAGQRLGETQYF; DNA: TGTGCCAGCAGTTCCGCGGGGCAGCGGTTAGGGGAGACCCAGTACTTC
D: TRBD1; size: few; V: TRBV28; J: TRBJ2-7; CDR3: CASSSASGQVGHEQYF; DNA: TGTGCCAGCAGTTCGGCCTCTGGACAGGTAGGGCACGAGCAGTACTTC
D: TRBD2; size: NA; V: TRBV2; J: TRBJ2-2; CDR3: CASRRLAGATGELFF; DNA: TGTGCCAGCAGACGACTAGCGGGGGCAACCGGGGAGCTGTTTTTT
D: TRBD1; size: few; V: TRBV5-1; J: TRBJ1-2; CDR3: CASRTGTGDSTF; DNA: TGCGCCAGCAGAACCGGGACAGGGGACTCCACCTTC
D: NA; size: few; V: TRBV13; J: TRBJ2-3; CDR3: CASSPQTVFTQYF; DNA: TGTGCCAGCAGCCCCCAGACGGTCTTTACGCAGTATTTT